This TCR beta chain stems from a study of T cells in Graves' hyperthyroidism and ophthalmopathy. Across the study: Peripheral blood was collected at initial diagnosis, before any treatment. General study findings and limits: Ophthalmopathy was predicted by the model a median of about six months ahead of onset. Most thyroid clonotypes expanded above 0.001 were also detected in blood.

This sample holds PBMCs from under 11 ml fresh peripheral blood. TCR beta CDR3 regions were amplified from RNA transcripts. HTBI primers drove first-round RT-PCR of the TCR CDR3. Using its own MiXCR run on the multiplex PCR reads, TCRdb lists one record per CDR3 protein. Of hundreds of thousands of distinct CDR3 sequences in the sample, about 17% were seen once. V shed 2 bases and J shed 7 bases, with 9 bases lying between them. CDR1 is MNHEY and CDR2 is SVGAGI in the germline V gene. CDR3 size: 14 residues. This clonotype showed up many times. Its matching antigen is unknown. This sequence was found in a woman in her sixties with Graves' ophthalmopathy. Material: blood. This chain joins TRBV6-5 and TRBJ1-6; no firm D call. This chain's CDR3 is CASSYARWNSPLHF. CDR3 coding DNA: TGTGCCAGCAGTTACGCCAGATGGAATTCACCCCTCCACTTT.